This T cell receptor beta chain was sequenced in a study of shared clonotypes between healthy human individuals. Study-wide context: Per donor, three plates held CD4 naive cells, three held CD4 memory, two held CD8 naive and one held CD8 memory. Findings and limits, study-wide: Memory subsets had estimated richness that was generally smaller than that of naive subsets.

As concerns this clone: Antigen unknown.

Selected positively for CCR7 and CD45RO-negative, naive CD8 cells excluded terminally differentiated effector memory CD45RA+ cells. Genomic DNA of each subset was evenly split across several immunoSEQ plates. Sorted subsets were amplified in replicate PCRs using approximately 0.2 ug DNA, about 30,000 T cell genomes. Using immunoSEQ multiplex PCR, the repertoire was profiled, and TCRdb retains in-frame clones only, with some absent. The table has some 2.1 million clones, about 95% seen once. V dropped 0 bases and J dropped 3 bases, with 10 bases sitting between them. Germline CDR1 SGDLS, CDR2 YYNGEE. The CDR3 sequence is 14 residues long.

The sequenced sample was naive CD8+ T cells sorted from blood. The V gene is TRBV9, the J gene TRBJ2-7, with D unresolved. This TCR derives from a man younger than 35 in good health. The CDR3 DNA sequence: TGTGCCAGCAGCGTAGATTCGGCAGACTACGAGCAGTACTTC. Its translation is CASSVDSADYEQYF. Full variable domain (missing parts from reference TRBV9 and TRBJ2-7): DSGVTQTPKHLITATGQRVTLRCSPRSGDLSVYWYQQSLDQGLQFLIQYYNGEERAKGNILERFSAQQFPDLHSELNLSSLELGDSALYFCASSVDSADYEQYFGPGTRLTVT.